Following are 7 T cell receptor beta chains from one sample sequenced in a study of read filtering for tumor transcriptome and immune sequencing. Molecular barcoded adaptors covering alpha/delta and beta/gamma chains were used on roughly 400 ng RNA. Using its own MiXCR run on the reads, TCRdb lists one record per CDR3 protein. Among 40,000 to 55,000 distinct CDR3 sequences listed, approximately 19% were seen once. What was sequenced was a population of CD138-negative cells sorted from bone marrow. The receptors derive from a donor at least 40 years old with multiple myeloma.

This clonotype was detected only a few times. The V and J genes are TRBV24-1 and TRBJ2-7; 7 bases match TRBD2. The trim removed 6 bases at V and 0 bases at J, leaving 1 base unmatched. CDR3 length: 13 amino acids. The V gene's germline CDR1 is KGHDR and CDR2 SFDVKD. The CDR3 spells CATSTSASYEQYF. In nucleotides, the CDR3 is TGTGCCACCAGTACTAGCGCCTCCTACGAGCAGTACTTC.

Remarks on this clonotype: This may arise from a read error, as a much more abundant clone is one base away. V is TRBV2 and J is TRBJ2-7; D remains unclear. Germline lookup yields CDR1 SNHLY and CDR2 FYNNEI. The CDR3 has 12 residues. The CDR3 DNA reads as TGTGCCGGCAGCCACGAAACCTACGAGCAGTACTTC. It translates to CAGSHETYEQYF. The variable domain in full, completed from reference TRBV2 and TRBJ2-7, reads EPEVTQTPSHQVTQMGQEVILRCVPISNHLYFYWYRQILGQKVEFLVSFYNNEISEKSEIFDDQFSVERPDGSNFTLKIRSTKLEDSAMYFCAGSHETYEQYFGPGTRLTVT.

This clonotype was recorded a few times. The V and J genes are TRBV25-1 and TRBJ2-1; TRBD2 aligns across 13 bases. Trimming took 5 bases from V and 6 from J; bases not matched to a gene: 4. The CDR3 sequence is 15 residues long. From germline, CDR1 is MGHDK and CDR2 SYGVNS. CDR3 DNA: TGTGCCAGCAGTTCCGGGACTAGCGGGACCAATGAGCAGTTCTTC. This sequence encodes CASSSGTSGTNEQFF.

As concerns this clonotype: A much larger clone is a single base away; this may be a read error. The V call is TRBV29-1, the J call TRBJ1-1; TRBD1 aligns across 7 bases. The germline V gene has CDR1 SQVTM and CDR2 ANQGSEA. The J segment lost 4 bases and the V segment lost 4 bases, leaving 3 bases of the junction unmatched. CDR3 size: 12 residues. The chain's CDR3 is CSVGHRGTEAFF. In DNA form, the CDR3 reads TGCAGCGTTGGGCACAGGGGCACTGAAGCTTTCTTT.

This clonotype showed up many times. The chain recombines TRBV12-3 or TRBV12-4 with TRBJ2-6; D gene unclear. The ends were cut back, 6 bases at V and 0 bases at J, with 12 bases in the middle. The CDR3 spans 16 residues. The CDR3 region has the DNA TGTGCCAGCAGCCCGTCGGCGTTCTCTGGGGCCAACGTCCTGACTTTC. Protein: CASSPSAFSGANVLTF.

This chain uses TRBV20-1 with TRBJ2-3; 9 bases line up with TRBD2. The CDR3 consists of 15 residues. V dropped 4 bases and J dropped 3; count of bases not matched to a gene: 8. CDR1 DFQATT and CDR2 SNEGSKA come from the germline V gene (reference sequence). The CDR3 is CSATDGGRETDTQYF. DNA for the CDR3: TGCAGTGCTACGGACGGCGGGAGGGAGACAGATACGCAGTATTTT.

This clonotype came up many times. The V call is TRBV2, the J call TRBJ2-1; 12 bases agree with TRBD2. V trimming: 4 bases; J trimming: 6 bases; junction bases outside the gene matches: 4. This CDR3 region has 15 residues. CDR1 is SNHLY and CDR2 is FYNNEI in the germline V gene. The CDR3 here is CASSVILAGGNEQFF. In DNA form, the CDR3 reads TGTGCCAGCAGTGTCATACTAGCGGGAGGCAATGAGCAGTTCTTC.